This T cell receptor beta chain was sequenced for a study of blood T cell repertoires in COVID-19 (dated by TCRdb to 2018 to 2021). For the wider study: The collaborator samples originated in the United States, Italy and Spain and spanned the acute and convalescent phases of COVID-19. The material from the prospective study consisted of cDNA or gDNA derived from T cells, B-cell-depleted T cells, or PBMCs. The dataset comprised deeply sampled blood TCRbeta repertoires from subjects exposed to, actively infected with, or recovered from COVID-19. The repertoires were released in a freely available public database meant as a resource for research on the immune response to SARS-CoV-2. Samples were obtained from the ongoing ImmuneRACE study (first 160 participants) and from some 1,300 subjects provided by 6 global collaborators. A de-identified subject ID, COVID-19 status, age in years and sex were almost always included in the sample metadata. Where available, HLA class I and class II types were taken from metadata supplied by the sample provider and were not determined by assay-based typing.

Each collaborating institution followed its own protocols to collect whole blood in K2EDTA tubes. For TCRbeta analysis, collaborators shipped samples as frozen whole blood, isolated PBMCs, or DNA extracted from either of those sample types. TCRbeta CDR3 regions were amplified from genomic DNA using the immunoSEQ Assay, a bias-controlled multiplex PCR. The paper's data handling went like this. The number of nucleated cells in each sample was estimated from the amplification of reference gene primers within the assay. To quantify the absolute abundance of each unique TCRbeta CDR3 rearrangement, sequence reads were collapsed and filtered. For each sample, productive Simpson clonality was calculated as the square root of Simpson's diversity index across productive rearrangements. TCRdb re-hosts the immuneACCESS table, in-frame sequences only. Its copies lack some clones; in the studies checked, an unresolved V gene accounts for under half of them, and the cause for the rest is not known. D and trimming were read from the DNA, whereas the V and J calls and clone size are those reported in that table. The sample table shows about 130,000 clones, and over 70% are seen once. The ten largest make up more than 15% of the sample.

As to this clone: Its antigen has not been determined. Within one base of it there is no much larger clone, and no base qualities were kept.

From the germline V gene, CDR1 is KGHDR and CDR2 is SFDVKD. From the cysteine up to the phenylalanine, the CDR3 has a length of 16 residues. The DNA shown is the 48-base CDR3, in frame from base 1. Unmatched junction bases come to 9, with V trimmed by 4 bases and J by 2 bases. Findings and caveats that apply to the study as a whole: The quantity of clinical and demographic metadata differed by source and by participant and was supplied without curation.

The chain employs TRBV24-1 and TRBJ2-7, with 8 middle bases fitting TRBD1. The specimen was peripheral blood. The sequence was obtained from an elderly man with acute or convalescent COVID-19. The CDR3 protein sequence reads: CATSELGTGPPYEQYF. At the DNA level, the sequence is TGTGCCACCAGTGAGCTAGGGACAGGACCCCCCTACGAGCAGTACTTC.